This T cell receptor (beta chain) came from a study of blood T cells in healthy people across ages. Study conclusions and caveats: Roughly linear declines in TCR beta diversity per million T cells occurred with age.

V lost 5 bases and J 8 bases, leaving 7 bases between the germline ends. Germline V gene sequence: CDR1 SGHTA, CDR2 FQGNSA. CDR3 length equals 12 residues. This clonotype was picked up a small number of times. Its antigen is not known. The use of a sample-barcoded 5' primer and a J-beta primer mix characterized a second PCR of about 7 to 12 cycles. From the 5' RACE reads, TCRdb called clonotypes with MiXCR, one entry per CDR3 protein. The sample lists about 680,000 distinct CDR3 sequences; approximately 49% were seen once. This chain uses TRBV7-2 with TRBJ1-6; D is uncertain. The source of this sequence is a woman aged 60-70 years in good health. The source material was blood. The CDR3 DNA reads TGTGCCAGCAGCCTCCGACATTCACCCCTCCACTTT. Translating it yields CASSLRHSPLHF.